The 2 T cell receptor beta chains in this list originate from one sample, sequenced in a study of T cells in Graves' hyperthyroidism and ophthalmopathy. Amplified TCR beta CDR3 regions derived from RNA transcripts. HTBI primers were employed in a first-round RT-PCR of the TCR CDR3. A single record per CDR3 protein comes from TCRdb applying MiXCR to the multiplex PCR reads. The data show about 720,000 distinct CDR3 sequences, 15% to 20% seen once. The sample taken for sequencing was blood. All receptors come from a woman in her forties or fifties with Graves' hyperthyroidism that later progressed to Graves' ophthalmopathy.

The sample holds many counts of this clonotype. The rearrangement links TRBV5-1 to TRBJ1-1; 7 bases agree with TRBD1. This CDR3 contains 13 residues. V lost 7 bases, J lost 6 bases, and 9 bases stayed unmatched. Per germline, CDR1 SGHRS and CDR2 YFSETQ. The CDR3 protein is CASALTGFAEAFF. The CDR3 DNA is TGCGCCAGCGCTTTGACAGGGTTTGCTGAAGCTTTCTTT.

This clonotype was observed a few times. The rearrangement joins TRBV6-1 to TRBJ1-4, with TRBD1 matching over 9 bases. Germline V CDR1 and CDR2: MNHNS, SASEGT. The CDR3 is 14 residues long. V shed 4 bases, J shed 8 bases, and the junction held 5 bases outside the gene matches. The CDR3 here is CASSVTGGAEKLFF. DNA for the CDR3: TGTGCCAGCAGTGTTACAGGGGGCGCGGAAAAACTGTTTTTT.